A single sample is the source of the 9 T cell receptor beta chains below, sequenced in a study of PD-L1 blockade in urothelial cancer. Time point here: peripheral blood 6 weeks after treatment start. Clones were read by immunoSEQ multiplex PCR, and TCRdb kept only the in-frame ones, dropping some. Among under 150,000 clones, around 89% were seen once, and the ten largest hold roughly 1.8%. The sequences come from PBMCs, collected around atezolizumab (anti-PD-L1) treatment. These receptors came from a man in his fifties or sixties with urothelial cancer.

This clone turned up a few times. DNA for the CDR3: TGTGCCACCAGCAGAGATCTCGTCGGTGAAGCTTTCTTT. Translation: CATSRDLVGEAFF. V usage is TRBV15 and J usage is TRBJ1-1, with D hard to call. CDR3 length: 13 amino acids. Germline V gives CDR1 LNHNV, CDR2 YYDKDF (reference sequence). V lost 0 bases and J lost 7, with 9 bases in between.

The V and J genes are TRBV5-1 and TRBJ1-1, with TRBD1 matching 7 bases. The CDR3 totals 14 residues. V dropped 2 bases and J dropped 6; count of bases not matched to a gene: 7. The V gene's germline CDR1 is SGHRS and CDR2 YFSETQ. CDR3 in DNA: TGCGCCAGCAGCTTCTATACAGGGGATGCTGAAGCTTTCTTT. Translated, it gives CASSFYTGDAEAFF. The full variable domain, rest sourced from reference TRBV5-1 and TRBJ1-1, is KAGVTQTPRYLIKTRGQQVTLSCSPISGHRSVSWYQQTPGQGLQFLFEYFSETQRNKGNFPGRFSGRQFSNSRSEMNVSTLELGDSALYLCASSFYTGDAEAFFGQGTRLTVV.

The chain employs TRBV28 and TRBJ1-2; 9 nucleotides line up with TRBD1. Unmatched junction bases numbered 7, after V lost 4 bases and J lost 4 bases. Germline CDR1 reads MDHEN; CDR2 reads SYDVKM. This CDR3 region has 15 residues. The CDR3 sequence: CASSSPGQGTYGYTF. The CDR3 DNA sequence: TGTGCCAGCAGTTCCCCGGGACAGGGAACCTATGGCTACACCTTC.

The CDR3 here is CASSPWTSESYEQYF. The DNA for the CDR3 is TGTGCCAGCTCACCCTGGACTAGCGAATCCTACGAGCAGTACTTC. The V gene is TRBV18, the J gene TRBJ2-7; 9 positions match TRBD2. Trimming at V came to 3 bases and at J to 1 base, leaving 4 bases not matched to a gene. From germline, CDR1 is KGHSH and CDR2 LQKENI. CDR3 length: 15 residues.

The V gene is TRBV29-1, the J gene TRBJ2-5, with a possible D match to TRBD1 (6 bases). Germline V gene lookup returns CDR1 SQVTM and CDR2 ANQGSEA. Trimming stripped 4 bases from V and 4 bases from J, with 16 bases between. The CDR3 loop spans 14 amino acids. The CDR3 sequence is CSVGRDTSIETQYF. CDR3 DNA: TGCAGCGTTGGCCGGGACACCAGTATAGAGACCCAGTACTTC.

The CDR3 bases are TGTGCCAGCTCCGACAGTTCTGGAAACACCATATATTTT. Translating it yields CASSDSSGNTIYF. The V gene is TRBV9, the J gene TRBJ1-3; tentatively, D is TRBD1 (5 bases). The V end was cut by 7 bases, the J end by 1 base, with 9 bases between. Per germline, CDR1 SGDLS and CDR2 YYNGEE. The CDR3 length is 13 residues.

V usage is TRBV18 and J usage is TRBJ1-2; D is possibly TRBD1 (5 bases). Trimming took off 3 bases at V and 4 bases at J, with 12 bases between the two ends. This CDR3 is built from 14 residues. Germline lookup yields CDR1 KGHSH and CDR2 LQKENI. The DNA of the CDR3 is TGTGCCAGCTCACCGAATAGACAGAGCTATGGCTACACCTTC. It specifies CASSPNRQSYGYTF.

The table lists this clone with a count of one. The chain couples TRBV28 to TRBJ2-3; no clear D gene. The CDR3 sequence is 18 residues long. In germline, CDR1 is MDHEN, CDR2 SYDVKM. Trimming pared 3 bases from V and 2 bases from J, leaving 21 bases between. The CDR3 protein is CASSLISQHRFPTDTQYF. In DNA, the CDR3 is TGTGCCAGCAGTTTGATCTCACAGCATCGCTTCCCCACAGATACGCAGTATTTT.

CDR3 amino acids: CASSGYRVMNTEAFF. CDR3 bases: TGTGCCAGCAGCGGATACAGGGTGATGAACACTGAAGCTTTCTTT. The V and J genes are TRBV7-2 and TRBJ1-1; maybe TRBD1 (6 bases). V lost 5 bases and J lost 0, with 13 bases in between. The CDR3 totals 15 residues. Germline V gives CDR1 SGHTA, CDR2 FQGNSA.